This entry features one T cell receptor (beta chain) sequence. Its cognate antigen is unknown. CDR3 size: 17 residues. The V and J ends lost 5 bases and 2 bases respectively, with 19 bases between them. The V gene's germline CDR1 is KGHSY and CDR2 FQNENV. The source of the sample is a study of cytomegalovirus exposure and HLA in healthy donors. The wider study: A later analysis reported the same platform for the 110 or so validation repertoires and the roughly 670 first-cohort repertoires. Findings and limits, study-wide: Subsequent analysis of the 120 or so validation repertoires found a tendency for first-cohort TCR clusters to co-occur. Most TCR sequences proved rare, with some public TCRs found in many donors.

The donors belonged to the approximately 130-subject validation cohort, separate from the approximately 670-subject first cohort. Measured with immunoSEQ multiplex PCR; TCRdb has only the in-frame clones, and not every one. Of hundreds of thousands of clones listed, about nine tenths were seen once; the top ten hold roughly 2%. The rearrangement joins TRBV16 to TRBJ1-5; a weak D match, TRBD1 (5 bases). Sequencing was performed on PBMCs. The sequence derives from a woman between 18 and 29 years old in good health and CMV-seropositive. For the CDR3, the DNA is TGTGCCAGCAGCACGATAACCCTCTTCAGGGGCAATCAGCCCCAGCATTTT. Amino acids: CASSTITLFRGNQPQHF.